This TCR beta chain was observed in a study of neurological immune-mediated disorders. Among the participants, healthy controls were blood bank volunteers in Maryland, USA. TCRdb re-derived calls from the 5' RACE reads in MiXCR, one entry per CDR3 protein. This table holds tens of thousands of distinct CDR3 sequences, over 9% found once. Trimming removed 0 bases at V and 2 bases at J, with 15 bases between. This CDR3 is built from 17 residues. In germline, CDR1 is SGHRS, CDR2 YFSETQ. Study results and caveats: CDR3 amino acid sequences of expanded clones were not shared across subjects, a result suggesting private repertoires in all groups. Healthy controls had more TCR clonal expansion than multiple sclerosis, which showed the least, whereas HTLV-1-associated myelopathy showed the most.

Ten or more counts support this clonotype. Its antigen remains unidentified. The sequenced material came from PBMCs. This chain connects TRBV5-1 to TRBJ1-5, with D maybe TRBD1 (6 bases). The sequence came from a man in his forties or fifties in good health. The CDR3 here is CASSLGGPSTGNQPQHF. CDR3 sequence (DNA): TGCGCCAGCAGCTTGGGGGGGCCGAGTACGGGCAATCAGCCCCAGCATTTT.